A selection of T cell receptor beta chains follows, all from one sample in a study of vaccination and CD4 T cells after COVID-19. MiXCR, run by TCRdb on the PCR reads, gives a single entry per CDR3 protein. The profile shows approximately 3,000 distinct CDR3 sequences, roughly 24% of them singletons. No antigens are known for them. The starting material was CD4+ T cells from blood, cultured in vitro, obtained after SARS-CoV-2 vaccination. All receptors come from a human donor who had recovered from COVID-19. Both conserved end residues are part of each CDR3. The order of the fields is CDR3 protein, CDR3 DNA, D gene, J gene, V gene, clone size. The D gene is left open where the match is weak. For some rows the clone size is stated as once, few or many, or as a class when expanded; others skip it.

CDR3aa: CASSQDREYTEAFF
CDR3nt: TGCGCCAGCAGCCAAGATAGAGAGTACACTGAAGCTTTCTTT
d_gene: NA
j_gene: TRBJ1-1
v_gene: TRBV4-3
abundance: once

CDR3aa: CASSKGEGNQPQHF
CDR3nt: TGTGCCAGTAGTAAGGGGGAAGGCAATCAGCCCCAGCATTTT
d_gene: NA
j_gene: TRBJ1-5
v_gene: TRBV19
abundance: medium-sized

CDR3aa: CASSDAASSGANVLTF
CDR3nt: TGTGCCAGCAGTGACGCAGCGAGCTCTGGGGCCAACGTCCTGACTTTC
d_gene: NA
j_gene: TRBJ2-6
v_gene: TRBV6-4
abundance: NA

CDR3aa: CASRLPVYNSPLHF
CDR3nt: TGTGCCAGCAGGCTACCCGTTTATAATTCACCCCTCCACTTT
d_gene: NA
j_gene: TRBJ1-6
v_gene: TRBV28
abundance: NA

CDR3aa: CASSRQVDGYTF
CDR3nt: TGTGCCAGCAGTCGACAGGTAGATGGCTACACCTTC
d_gene: NA
j_gene: TRBJ1-2
v_gene: TRBV28
abundance: NA

CDR3aa: CASSPPGGPETQYF
CDR3nt: TGTGCCAGCTCACCGCCGGGGGGACCGGAGACCCAGTACTTC
d_gene: TRBD2
j_gene: TRBJ2-5
v_gene: TRBV18
abundance: NA

CDR3aa: CSAPNSRRFNEQFF
CDR3nt: TGCAGTGCTCCCAACTCACGTAGGTTCAATGAGCAGTTCTTC
d_gene: NA
j_gene: TRBJ2-1
v_gene: TRBV20-1
abundance: few

CDR3aa: CSARVLGRIRPTEAFF
CDR3nt: TGCAGTGCTAGAGTGCTTGGCAGGATCAGACCCACTGAAGCTTTCTTT
d_gene: NA
j_gene: TRBJ1-1
v_gene: TRBV20-1
abundance: NA

CDR3aa: CASSHRFQGSNGETQYF
CDR3nt: TGTGCCAGCAGCCATCGGTTCCAGGGGAGTAATGGAGAGACCCAGTACTTC
d_gene: NA
j_gene: TRBJ2-5
v_gene: TRBV3-1
abundance: NA

CDR3aa: CASSPSIRTGDEAFF
CDR3nt: TGTGCCAGCTCACCATCCATCCGGACAGGGGATGAAGCTTTCTTT
d_gene: TRBD1
j_gene: TRBJ1-1
v_gene: TRBV18
abundance: NA

CDR3aa: CASSYPPLSGGYYEQFF
CDR3nt: TGTGCCAGCAGTTACCCACCTTTGAGCGGGGGGTACTATGAGCAGTTCTTC
d_gene: TRBD2
j_gene: TRBJ2-1
v_gene: TRBV6-5
abundance: NA

CDR3aa: CASHGPQGHQPQHF
CDR3nt: TGTGCCAGTCATGGGCCACAAGGACATCAGCCCCAGCATTTT
d_gene: NA
j_gene: TRBJ1-5
v_gene: TRBV19
abundance: few

CDR3aa: CASSRSLGGGASTDTQYF
CDR3nt: TGCGCCAGCAGCCGTAGCCTGGGCGGGGGGGCTAGCACAGATACGCAGTATTTT
d_gene: TRBD2
j_gene: TRBJ2-3
v_gene: TRBV5-1
abundance: NA

CDR3aa: CASSDSRRTGVNEQFF
CDR3nt: TGTGCCAGCAGTGACTCTAGGAGGACAGGGGTCAATGAGCAGTTCTTC
d_gene: TRBD1
j_gene: TRBJ2-1
v_gene: TRBV6-4
abundance: NA

CDR3aa: CASSLDTEAFF
CDR3nt: TGTGCCAGCAGCCTGGACACTGAAGCTTTCTTT
d_gene: NA
j_gene: TRBJ1-1
v_gene: TRBV7-2
abundance: NA

CDR3aa: CASSYTNGVQGLTYTF
CDR3nt: TGTGCCAGCAGTTATACGAATGGGGTACAGGGTCTTACGTACACCTTC
d_gene: NA
j_gene: TRBJ1-2
v_gene: TRBV6-5
abundance: NA

CDR3aa: CASSRQGGETQYF
CDR3nt: TGTGCCAGCAGCCGTCAGGGGGGGGAGACGCAGTATTTT
d_gene: NA
j_gene: TRBJ2-3
v_gene: TRBV7-3
abundance: few

CDR3aa: CASSPPGGGPLYGYTF
CDR3nt: TGTGCCAGCAGTCCTCCCGGGGGGGGGCCGCTCTATGGCTACACCTTC
d_gene: NA
j_gene: TRBJ1-2
v_gene: TRBV6-1
abundance: medium-sized

CDR3aa: CASSSFGGETQYF
CDR3nt: TGTGCCAGCAGCTCCTTCGGGGGGGAGACCCAGTACTTC
d_gene: TRBD2
j_gene: TRBJ2-5
v_gene: TRBV5-5
abundance: few

CDR3aa: CASSSGDYEQYF
CDR3nt: TGTGCCAGCAGCTCAGGGGACTACGAGCAGTACTTC
d_gene: NA
j_gene: TRBJ2-7
v_gene: TRBV6-1
abundance: NA

CDR3aa: CASSMRTGPISNQPQHF
CDR3nt: TGTGCCAGTAGTATGAGGACAGGCCCGATTAGCAATCAGCCCCAGCATTTT
d_gene: TRBD1
j_gene: TRBJ1-5
v_gene: TRBV19
abundance: few

CDR3aa: CASTQPLPSGANVLTF
CDR3nt: TGTGCCAGCACCCAACCCCTTCCGTCTGGGGCCAACGTCCTGACTTTC
d_gene: NA
j_gene: TRBJ2-6
v_gene: TRBV28
abundance: few

CDR3aa: CSAKAGPYSYTF
CDR3nt: TGCAGTGCTAAAGCGGGCCCTTACAGCTACACCTTC
d_gene: NA
j_gene: TRBJ1-2
v_gene: TRBV20-1
abundance: NA

CDR3aa: CASSPRRAASGGDSPLHF
CDR3nt: TGTGCCAGCTCACCACGACGGGCCGCGTCCGGGGGAGATTCACCCCTCCACTTT
d_gene: NA
j_gene: TRBJ1-6
v_gene: TRBV18
abundance: NA

CDR3aa: CASSSPRDRDYNQPQHF
CDR3nt: TGTGCCAGCAGTTCTCCCCGGGACAGGGATTACAATCAGCCCCAGCATTTT
d_gene: TRBD1
j_gene: TRBJ1-5
v_gene: TRBV6-2/TRBV6-3
abundance: medium-sized

CDR3aa: CATRLAINNEQFF
CDR3nt: TGTGCCACCAGACTAGCTATTAACAATGAGCAGTTCTTC
d_gene: NA
j_gene: TRBJ2-1
v_gene: TRBV15
abundance: medium-sized

CDR3aa: CASSIVGYGYTF
CDR3nt: TGTGCCAGTAGTATTGTTGGGTATGGCTACACCTTC
d_gene: NA
j_gene: TRBJ1-2
v_gene: TRBV19
abundance: NA

CDR3aa: CASRPGGWGDGGYTF
CDR3nt: TGTGCCAGCAGACCCGGCGGGTGGGGGGACGGTGGCTACACCTTC
d_gene: NA
j_gene: TRBJ1-2
v_gene: TRBV28
abundance: few

CDR3aa: CASSLVQGRADTQYF
CDR3nt: TGTGCCAGCAGCTTAGTCCAGGGACGGGCAGATACGCAGTATTTT
d_gene: NA
j_gene: TRBJ2-3
v_gene: TRBV7-8
abundance: NA

CDR3aa: CSVERADTEAFF
CDR3nt: TGCAGTGTAGAGAGAGCTGACACTGAAGCTTTCTTT
d_gene: NA
j_gene: TRBJ1-1
v_gene: TRBV20-1
abundance: few

CDR3aa: CASSLAIQVTQYF
CDR3nt: TGTGCCAGCAGCTTGGCCATACAGGTTACGCAGTATTTT
d_gene: NA
j_gene: TRBJ2-3
v_gene: TRBV5-4
abundance: NA

CDR3aa: CSASGGGYNEQFF
CDR3nt: TGCAGTGCTAGCGGGGGGGGATACAATGAGCAGTTCTTC
d_gene: TRBD2
j_gene: TRBJ2-1
v_gene: TRBV20-1
abundance: few